The 25 T cell receptor beta chains given below trace back to one sample, sequenced in a study of T cell changes during pregnancy in multiple sclerosis. Generated by immunoSEQ multiplex PCR, the TCRdb table keeps only in-frame clones and is missing some. The sample consists of tens of thousands of clones, about 92% of them appearing once. Material: peripheral blood, obtained in the second trimester of pregnancy. These receptors were obtained from a female donor with multiple sclerosis, enrolled in a pregnancy study.

This chain joins TRBV5-4 and TRBJ1-2; no clear D gene. V lost 2 bases and J lost 2, with 7 bases in between. This CDR3 has 13 residues. Germline V gives CDR1 SGHNT, CDR2 YYREEE (reference sequence). CDR3 amino acids: CASSLGGNYGYTF. CDR3 nucleotides: TGTGCCAGCAGCTTAGGAGGGAACTATGGCTACACCTTC.

This chain connects TRBV13 to TRBJ2-7; 8 bases line up with TRBD1. This CDR3 has 14 amino acids. Germline V gene sequence: CDR1 PRHDT, CDR2 FYEKMQ (reference sequence). With V trimmed by 4 bases and J by 7 bases, 9 bases remained unmatched. CDR3 nucleotides: TGTGCCAGCAGCTCAGGACAGGGATCCAAGGAGCAGTACTTC. Amino acids: CASSSGQGSKEQYF.

The chain couples TRBV5-1 to TRBJ1-4, with a possible D match to TRBD1 (6 bases). The CDR3 has 17 amino acids. Trimming stripped 0 bases from V and 8 bases from J, with 20 bases between. Germline V gives CDR1 SGHRS, CDR2 YFSETQ. Written as DNA, the CDR3 is TGCGCCAGCAGCTTGGCCGGGGCTACAGGGAACGGGGAAAAACTGTTTTTT. Translated: CASSLAGATGNGEKLFF.

This clone was seen a few times. The chain links TRBV6-6 to TRBJ2-7; maybe TRBD1 (6 bases). CDR1 and CDR2 from the germline V gene are MNHNY and SVGAGI (reference sequence). The CDR3 has 14 residues. Trimming cost V 2 bases and J 3 bases, with 11 bases left between them. The CDR3 here is CASSYGGLGYEQYF. CDR3 coding DNA: TGTGCCAGCAGTTACGGGGGCCTGGGCTACGAGCAGTACTTC.

The chain employs TRBV7-9 and TRBJ1-3; 7 bases are a match to TRBD1. Per germline, CDR1 SEHNR and CDR2 FQNEAQ (reference sequence). Losses at the gene ends were 5 bases for V and 1 base for J; bases not matched to a gene: 5. CDR3 length equals 15 residues. The CDR3 DNA reads as TGTGCCAGCAGCGCAGGGGGAGCGTCTGGAAACACCATATATTTT. Translated, it gives CASSAGGASGNTIYF.

The V call is TRBV6-1, the J call TRBJ2-2; perhaps TRBD1 as D (5 bases). V dropped 6 bases and J dropped 7 bases, with 15 bases sitting between them. Germline V lookup: CDR1 MNHNS, CDR2 SASEGT. CDR3 length: 14 amino acids. The CDR3 spells CASRGVGANGELFF. As DNA, the CDR3 is TGTGCCAGCAGGGGCGTTGGGGCCAACGGGGAGCTGTTTTTT.

The chain has TRBV29-1 and TRBJ2-1; the match to TRBD2 covers 12 bases. CDR1 and CDR2 (germline): SQVTM, ANQGSEA. This CDR3 has 15 amino acids. V lost 0 bases, J lost 7 bases, and 4 bases stayed unmatched. The CDR3 coding sequence is TGCAGCGTTGAAGAGGTCACTAGCGGGAGGAATGAGCAGTTCTTC. The encoded protein is CSVEEVTSGRNEQFF.

The chain is built from TRBV6-6 and TRBJ2-1; TRBD1 matches 7 bases. From germline, CDR1 is MNHNY and CDR2 SVGAGI (reference sequence). V trimming: 5 bases; J trimming: 8 bases; junction bases outside the gene matches: 12. The CDR3 runs to 15 residues. CDR3 nucleotide sequence: TGTGCCAGCAGTGGAGACAGGGAACCTTTCGATGAGCAGTTCTTC. Amino acids: CASSGDREPFDEQFF.

CDR3 region: CAWRGASSSYNSPLHF. The CDR3 DNA reads as TGTGCCTGGAGGGGGGCTTCGAGCTCCTATAATTCACCCCTCCACTTT. The chain links TRBV30 to TRBJ1-6, with D perhaps matching TRBD1 (6 bases). CDR1 is GTSNPN and CDR2 is SVGIG in the germline V gene (reference sequence). Trimming left V 3 bases short and J 0 bases short, with 12 bases between. This CDR3 is built from 16 residues.

The chain links TRBV13 to TRBJ2-7; possibly TRBD1 for D (6 bases). Germline-derived CDR1 and CDR2 are PRHDT and FYEKMQ (reference sequence). V lost 1 base to trimming and J lost 2 bases, with 9 bases between them. The CDR3 has 14 amino acids. The DNA of the CDR3 is TGTGCCAGCAGCTTAGTCGGACAGCCCTACGAGCAGTACTTC. Its translation is CASSLVGQPYEQYF.

The J gene is TRBJ1-5, the V gene TRBV6-5; D is possibly TRBD1 (5 bases). CDR1 is MNHEY and CDR2 is SVGAGI in the germline V gene. The CDR3 runs 13 residues. V was clipped by 5 bases and J by 5 bases, with 10 bases between them. The CDR3 is CASSPTEHQPQHF. CDR3 nucleotide sequence: TGTGCCAGCAGTCCGACAGAACATCAGCCCCAGCATTTT.

The rearrangement links TRBV5-5 to TRBJ2-7, with D possibly TRBD2 on 6 matching bases. Germline CDR1 reads SGHKS; CDR2 reads YYEKEE (reference sequence). The germline V and J ends were trimmed by 7 bases and 3 bases, with 17 bases remaining between them. The CDR3 totals 14 residues. CDR3 sequence reads: CASGDGGINYEQYF. The CDR3 region has the DNA TGTGCCAGCGGGGATGGAGGGATCAACTACGAGCAGTACTTC.

Points on this clone: Distinct nucleotide sequences in the sample also encode this CDR3. In DNA form, the CDR3 reads TGCGCCCCGACCCCAGGCGGGGGGGCCCACGAGCAGTACTTC. Translating gives CAPTPGGGAHEQYF. The V call is TRBV23-1, the J call TRBJ2-7; TRBD2 matches at 9 bases. TRBV23-1 is reported as an ORF; its role is uncertain. Trimming took 11 bases from V and 5 from J; bases not matched to a gene: 13. CDR3 size: 14 residues.

The chain recombines TRBV29-1 with TRBJ2-7; 10 bases fit TRBD1. CDR1 and CDR2 (germline): SQVTM, ANQGSEA. With 6 bases clipped from V and 5 bases from J, the junction kept 13 bases outside the gene matches. The CDR3 totals 15 residues. CDR3 region: CSVARMGQGIHEQYF. The CDR3 nucleotides are TGCAGCGTAGCTAGGATGGGACAGGGGATCCACGAGCAGTACTTC.

CDR3 DNA sequence: TGTGCCAGCAGCTCGGGGGGGCTCGGTGAGACCCAGTACTTC. Protein: CASSSGGLGETQYF. J is TRBJ2-5 and V is TRBV5-4; 8 bases match TRBD2. The CDR3 totals 14 residues. Germline CDR1 and CDR2: SGHNT and YYREEE (reference sequence). J was trimmed by 5 bases and V by 3 bases; bases with no gene match: 6. The whole variable domain, filled in from reference TRBV5-4 and TRBJ2-5, reads ETGVTQSPTHLIKTRGQQVTLRCSSQSGHNTVSWYQQALGQGPQFIFQYYREEENGRGNFPPRFSGLQFPNYSSELNVNALELDDSALYLCASSSGGLGETQYFGPGTRLLVL.

The chain links TRBV7-2 to TRBJ2-2, with TRBD2 matching over 10 bases. V lost 5 bases, J lost 1 base, and 7 bases stayed unmatched. In germline, CDR1 is SGHTA, CDR2 FQGNSA. This CDR3 region has 17 residues. Here the CDR3 DNA reads TGTGCCAGCAGCATTCCGGGACTAGCGAAGAACACCGGGGAGCTGTTTTTT. It translates to CASSIPGLAKNTGELFF.

This clone has just one count. V is TRBV7-2 and J is TRBJ2-2; maybe TRBD1 (6 bases). Trimming shortened V by 3 bases and J by 4 bases, and 12 bases separated the two germline ends. The CDR3 sequence is 15 residues long. Germline CDR1 reads SGHTA; CDR2 reads FQGNSA. The CDR3 DNA is TGTGCCAGCAGCTTTCAGGGGCCCGGCACCGGGGAGCTGTTTTTT. It encodes CASSFQGPGTGELFF.

The gene calls are TRBV7-9 and TRBJ2-5; D ambiguous. Trimming took off 5 bases at V and 1 base at J, with 11 bases between the two ends. The CDR3 has 14 residues. Per the germline V gene, CDR1 is SEHNR and CDR2 is FQNEAQ (reference sequence). The CDR3 nucleotides are TGTGCCAGCAGCCCCTCCGGGTTCCAAGAGACCCAGTACTTC. This translates into CASSPSGFQETQYF.

V is TRBV6-5 and J is TRBJ1-5, with D tentatively TRBD1 (5 bases). V was cut by 6 bases and J by 4 bases, with 13 bases left in between. In germline, CDR1 is MNHEY, CDR2 SVGAGI. The CDR3 runs to 14 residues. For the CDR3, the DNA is TGTGCCAGCAGGTCGGGGGGGAGTAATCAGCCCCAGCATTTT. Translating it yields CASRSGGSNQPQHF.

This clone appeared once. The chain joins TRBV6-1 to TRBJ2-3; D call uncertain. Trimming took 2 bases from V and 3 from J, leaving 15 bases between them. This CDR3 region has 16 residues. The germline gives CDR1 MNHNS, CDR2 SASEGT. The CDR3 DNA is TGTGCCAGCAGTGAAATAAGCAGGCAGTCGACAGATACGCAGTATTTT. This encodes CASSEISRQSTDTQYF.

The chain employs TRBV5-1 and TRBJ2-1, with TRBD2 identical over 14 bases. J was trimmed by 1 base and V by 6 bases; bases with no gene match: 9. Germline CDR1 SGHRS, CDR2 YFSETQ. This CDR3 region has 18 residues. In DNA form, the CDR3 reads TGCGCCAGCACCGTGGGGACTAGCGGGAGTATGTCCTACAATGAGCAGTTCTTC. This codes for CASTVGTSGSMSYNEQFF.

The chain links TRBV19 to TRBJ2-7, with 8 bases aligning to TRBD1. The junction had 7 bases not matched to a gene; V was cut back by 3 bases and J by 3 bases. Germline CDR1 reads LNHDA; CDR2 reads SQIVND (reference sequence). The CDR3 is made up of 15 amino acids. Here the CDR3 reads CASSISQGVNYEQYF. CDR3 in DNA: TGTGCCAGTAGTATTTCACAGGGGGTTAACTACGAGCAGTACTTC.

The J gene is TRBJ2-1, the V gene TRBV29-1; 10 bases agree with TRBD2. The CDR3 is 18 amino acids. V trimming: 3 bases; J trimming: 8 bases; junction bases outside the gene matches: 19. Germline V CDR1 and CDR2: SQVTM, ANQGSEA. CDR3 sequence: CSVEGTVGASGGAYEQFF. CDR3 nucleotides: TGCAGCGTTGAGGGTACTGTAGGGGCAAGCGGGGGGGCCTATGAGCAGTTCTTC.

The chain employs TRBV18 and TRBJ2-5; D unresolved. This CDR3 contains 14 residues. V lost 3 bases to trimming and J lost 2 bases, with 10 bases between them. CDR1 is KGHSH, CDR2 LQKENI, per germline. The DNA for the CDR3 is TGTGCCAGCTCACCTCTCGACTTTCAAGAGACCCAGTACTTC. This translates into CASSPLDFQETQYF. The full variable domain, completed using reference TRBV18 and TRBJ2-5, is NAGVMQNPRHLVRRRGQEARLRCSPMKGHSHVYWYRQLPEEGLKFMVYLQKENIIDESGMPKERFSAEFPKEGPSILRIQQVVRGDSAAYFCASSPLDFQETQYFGPGTRLLVL.

The rearrangement links TRBV23-1 to TRBJ1-3; weak D call: TRBD1 (5 bases). TRBV23-1 is treated as an ORF (open reading frame) with a function not yet certain. The CDR3 is made up of 12 amino acids. For the CDR3, the DNA is TGCGCTTCGGGGAGGGGATTAAACACCATATATTTT. This gives the protein CASGRGLNTIYF.